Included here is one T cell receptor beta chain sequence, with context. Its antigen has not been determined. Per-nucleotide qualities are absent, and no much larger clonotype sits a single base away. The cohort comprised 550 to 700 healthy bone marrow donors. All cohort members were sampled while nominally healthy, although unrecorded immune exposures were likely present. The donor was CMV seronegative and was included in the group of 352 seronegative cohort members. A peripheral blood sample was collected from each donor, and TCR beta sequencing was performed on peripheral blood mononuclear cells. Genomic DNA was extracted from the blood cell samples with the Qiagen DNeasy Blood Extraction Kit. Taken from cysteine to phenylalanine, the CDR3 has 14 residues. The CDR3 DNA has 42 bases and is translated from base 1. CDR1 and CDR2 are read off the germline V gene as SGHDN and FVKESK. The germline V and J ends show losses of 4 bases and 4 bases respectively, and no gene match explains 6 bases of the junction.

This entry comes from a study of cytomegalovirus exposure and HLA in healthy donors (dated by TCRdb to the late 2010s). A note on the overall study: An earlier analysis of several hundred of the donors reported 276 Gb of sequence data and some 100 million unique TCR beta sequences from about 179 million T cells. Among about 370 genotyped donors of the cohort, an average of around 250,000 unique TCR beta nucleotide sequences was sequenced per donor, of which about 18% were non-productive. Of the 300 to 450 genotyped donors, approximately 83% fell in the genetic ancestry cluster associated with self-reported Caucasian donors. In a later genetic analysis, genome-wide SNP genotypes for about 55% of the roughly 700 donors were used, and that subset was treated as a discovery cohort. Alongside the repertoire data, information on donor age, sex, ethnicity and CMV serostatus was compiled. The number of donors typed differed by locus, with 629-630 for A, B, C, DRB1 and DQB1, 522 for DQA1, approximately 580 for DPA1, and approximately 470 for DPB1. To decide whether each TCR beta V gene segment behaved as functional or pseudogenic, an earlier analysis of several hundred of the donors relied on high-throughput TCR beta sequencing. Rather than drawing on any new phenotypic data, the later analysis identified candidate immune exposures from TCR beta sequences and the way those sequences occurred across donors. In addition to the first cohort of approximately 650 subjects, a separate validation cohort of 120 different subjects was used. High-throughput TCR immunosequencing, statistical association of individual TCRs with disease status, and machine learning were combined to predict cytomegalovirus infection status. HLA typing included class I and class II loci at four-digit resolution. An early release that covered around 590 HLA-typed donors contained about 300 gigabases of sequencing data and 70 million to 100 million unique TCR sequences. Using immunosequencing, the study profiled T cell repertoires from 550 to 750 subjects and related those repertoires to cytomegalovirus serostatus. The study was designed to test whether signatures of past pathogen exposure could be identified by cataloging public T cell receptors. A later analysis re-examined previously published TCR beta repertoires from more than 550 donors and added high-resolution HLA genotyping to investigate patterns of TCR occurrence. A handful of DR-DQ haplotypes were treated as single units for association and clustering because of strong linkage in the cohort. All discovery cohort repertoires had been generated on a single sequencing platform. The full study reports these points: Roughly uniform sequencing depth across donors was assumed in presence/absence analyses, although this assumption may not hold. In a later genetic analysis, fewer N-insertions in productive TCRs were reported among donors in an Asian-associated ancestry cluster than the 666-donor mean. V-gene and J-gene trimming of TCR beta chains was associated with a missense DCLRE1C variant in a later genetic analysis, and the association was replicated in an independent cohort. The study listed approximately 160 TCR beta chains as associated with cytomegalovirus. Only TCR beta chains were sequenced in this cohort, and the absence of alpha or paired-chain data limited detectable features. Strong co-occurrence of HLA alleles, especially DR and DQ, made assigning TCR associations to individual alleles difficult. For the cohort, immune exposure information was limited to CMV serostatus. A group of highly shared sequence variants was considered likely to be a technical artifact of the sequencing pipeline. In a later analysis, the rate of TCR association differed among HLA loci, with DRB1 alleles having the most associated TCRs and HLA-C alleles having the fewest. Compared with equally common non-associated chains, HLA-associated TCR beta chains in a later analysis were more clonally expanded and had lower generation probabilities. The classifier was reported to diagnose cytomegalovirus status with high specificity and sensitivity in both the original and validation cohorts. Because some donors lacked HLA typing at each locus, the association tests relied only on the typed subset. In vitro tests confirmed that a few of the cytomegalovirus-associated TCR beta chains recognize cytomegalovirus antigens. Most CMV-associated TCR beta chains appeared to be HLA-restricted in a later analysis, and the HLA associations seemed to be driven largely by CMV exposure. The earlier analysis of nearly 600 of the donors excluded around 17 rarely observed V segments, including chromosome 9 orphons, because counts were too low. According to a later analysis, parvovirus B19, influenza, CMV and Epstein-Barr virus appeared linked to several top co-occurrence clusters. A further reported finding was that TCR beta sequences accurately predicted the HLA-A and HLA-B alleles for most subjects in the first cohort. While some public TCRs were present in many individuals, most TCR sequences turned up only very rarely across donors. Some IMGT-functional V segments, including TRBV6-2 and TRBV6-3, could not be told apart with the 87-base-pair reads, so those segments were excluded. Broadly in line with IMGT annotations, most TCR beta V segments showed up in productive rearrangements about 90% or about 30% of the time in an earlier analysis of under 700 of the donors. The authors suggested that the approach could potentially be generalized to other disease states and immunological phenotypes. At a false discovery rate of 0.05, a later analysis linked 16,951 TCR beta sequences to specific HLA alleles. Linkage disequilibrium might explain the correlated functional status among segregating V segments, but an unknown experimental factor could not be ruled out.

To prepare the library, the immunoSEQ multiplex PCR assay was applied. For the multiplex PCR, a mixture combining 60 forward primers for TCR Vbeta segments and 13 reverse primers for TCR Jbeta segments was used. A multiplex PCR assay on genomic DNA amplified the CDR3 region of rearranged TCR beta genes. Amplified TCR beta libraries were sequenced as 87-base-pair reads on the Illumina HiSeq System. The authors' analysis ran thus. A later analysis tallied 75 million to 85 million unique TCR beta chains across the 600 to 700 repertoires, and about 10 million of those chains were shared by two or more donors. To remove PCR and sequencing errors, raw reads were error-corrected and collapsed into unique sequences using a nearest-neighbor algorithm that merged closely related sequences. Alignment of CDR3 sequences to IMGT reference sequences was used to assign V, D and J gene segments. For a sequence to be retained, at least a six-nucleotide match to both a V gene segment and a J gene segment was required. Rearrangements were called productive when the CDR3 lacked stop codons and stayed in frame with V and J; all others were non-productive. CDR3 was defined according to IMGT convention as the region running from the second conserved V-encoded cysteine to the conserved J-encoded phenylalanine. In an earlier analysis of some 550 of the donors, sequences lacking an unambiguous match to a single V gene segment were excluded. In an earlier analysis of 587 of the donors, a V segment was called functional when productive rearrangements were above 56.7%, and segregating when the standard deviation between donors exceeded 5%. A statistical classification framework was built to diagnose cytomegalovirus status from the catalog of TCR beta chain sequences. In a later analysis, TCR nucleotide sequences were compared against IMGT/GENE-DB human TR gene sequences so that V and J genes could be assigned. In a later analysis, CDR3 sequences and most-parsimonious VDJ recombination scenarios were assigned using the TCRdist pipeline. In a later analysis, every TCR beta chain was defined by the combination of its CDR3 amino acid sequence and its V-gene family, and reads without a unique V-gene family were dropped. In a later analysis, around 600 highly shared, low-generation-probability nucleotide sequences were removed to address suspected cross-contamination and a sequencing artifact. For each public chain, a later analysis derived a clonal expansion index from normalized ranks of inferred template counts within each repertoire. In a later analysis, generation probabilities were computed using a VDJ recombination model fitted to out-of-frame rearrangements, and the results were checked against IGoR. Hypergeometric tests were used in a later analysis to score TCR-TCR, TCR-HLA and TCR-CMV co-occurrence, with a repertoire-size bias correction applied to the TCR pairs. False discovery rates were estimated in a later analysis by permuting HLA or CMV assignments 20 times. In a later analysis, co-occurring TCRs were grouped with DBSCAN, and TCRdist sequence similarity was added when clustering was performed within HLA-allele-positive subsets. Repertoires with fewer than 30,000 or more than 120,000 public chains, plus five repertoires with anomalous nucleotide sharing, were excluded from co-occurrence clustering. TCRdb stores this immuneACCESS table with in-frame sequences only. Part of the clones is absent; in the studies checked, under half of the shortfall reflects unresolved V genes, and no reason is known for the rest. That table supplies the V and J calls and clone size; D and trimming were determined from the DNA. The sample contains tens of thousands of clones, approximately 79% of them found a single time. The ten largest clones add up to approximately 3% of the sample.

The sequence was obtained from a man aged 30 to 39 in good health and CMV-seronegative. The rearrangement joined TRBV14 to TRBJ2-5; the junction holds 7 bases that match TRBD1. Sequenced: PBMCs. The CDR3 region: CASSRTGAGETQYF. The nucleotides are TGTGCCAGCAGCCGAACAGGGGCCGGAGAGACCCAGTACTTC.